This passage covers 15 T cell receptor beta chains from one sample sequenced in a study of blood T cell repertoires in COVID-19. Here immunoSEQ multiplex PCR was the method, and the copy in TCRdb shows in-frame clones only, minus some. Altogether under 200,000 clones are present, 85% to 90% being singletons, with the ten largest covering around 0.76%. Sequences were obtained from peripheral blood. The receptor source for this set is an older woman with acute or convalescent COVID-19.

This clone has only a few counts. This chain uses TRBV4-3 with TRBJ2-1, with D possibly matching TRBD2 (6 bases). Germline V gene sequence: CDR1 LGHNA, CDR2 YSLEER. The CDR3 is 18 amino acids. V was trimmed by 0 bases and J by 4 bases, leaving 19 bases between them. In nucleotides, the CDR3 is TGCGCCAGCAGCCAAGATCCCCTAGCGCTACGAATTTACAATGAGCAGTTCTTC. Translated, it gives CASSQDPLALRIYNEQFF.

The genes are TRBV6-5 and TRBJ2-5, with 8 bases matching TRBD1. Trimming removed 8 bases from V and 5 bases from J; junction bases left unmatched: 7. Germline V gene data show CDR1 as MNHEY and CDR2 as SVGAGI. The CDR3 totals 13 residues. Written as DNA, the CDR3 is TGTGCCAGCTCTAAGAACAGGGGGGAGACCCAGTACTTC. Amino acid sequence: CASSKNRGETQYF.

The rearrangement joins TRBV28 to TRBJ2-5, with 8 nucleotides matching TRBD1. The CDR3 length is 13 residues. Germline V gives CDR1 MDHEN, CDR2 SYDVKM. V shed 8 bases and J 4 bases; nucleotides not matched to a gene: 6. CDR3 DNA: TGTGCCAGCTTTTCCAGGGGGCGAGAGACCCAGTACTTC. Residues: CASFSRGRETQYF.

This clone has just one count. The rearrangement uses TRBV7-9 and TRBJ2-7, with D maybe TRBD1 (5 bases). The CDR3 covers 15 residues. Germline V lookup: CDR1 SEHNR, CDR2 FQNEAQ (reference sequence). V lost 1 base to trimming and J lost 2 bases, with 12 bases between them. The CDR3 nucleotides read TGTGCCAGCAGCTTAGGGACCCAGGGTCCCTACGAGCAGTACTTC. This encodes CASSLGTQGPYEQYF.

This clone was observed a few times. This chain uses TRBV3-1 (or the pseudogene TRBV3-2) with TRBJ1-2, with 9 bases lining up with TRBD1. Germline CDR1 reads LGHDT; CDR2 reads YNNKEL (reference sequence). The CDR3 loop spans 16 amino acids. V lost 5 bases and J lost 4; bases outside the gene matches: 11. Here the CDR3 DNA reads TGTGCCAGCAGCAAGGGACAGGGACGATCTCCCTATGGCTACACCTTC. Its translation is CASSKGQGRSPYGYTF.

This clone has a single count. This rearrangement joins TRBV7-9 to TRBJ1-2; 9 positions agree with TRBD1. The CDR3 runs to 15 residues. CDR1 SEHNR and CDR2 FQNEAQ come from the germline V gene (reference sequence). Trimming at V came to 3 bases and at J to 3 bases, leaving 5 bases not matched to a gene. CDR3 sequence reads: CASSFDRGNYYGYTF. The CDR3 region has the DNA TGTGCCAGCAGCTTCGACAGGGGGAATTACTATGGCTACACCTTC. Looking up the rest from reference TRBV7-9 and TRBJ1-2 gives the full variable domain: DTGVSQNPRHKITKRGQNVTFRCDPISEHNRLYWYRQTLGQGPEFLTYFQNEAQLEKSRLLSDRFSAERPKGSFSTLEIQRTEQGDSAMYLCASSFDRGNYYGYTFGSGTRLTVV.

V and J are TRBV5-1 and TRBJ2-5, with 12 bases that match TRBD2. This CDR3 contains 15 residues. V trimming: 7 bases; J trimming: 5 bases; junction bases outside the gene matches: 9. CDR1 SGHRS and CDR2 YFSETQ come from the germline V gene. CDR3 nucleotides: TGCGCCAGCGGAGCTAGCGGGGGGGCCCCGGAGACCCAGTACTTC. It specifies CASGASGGAPETQYF.

The chain carries TRBV7-9 and TRBJ2-7; 7 nucleotides match TRBD1. The CDR3 consists of 16 residues. V lost 2 bases to trimming and J lost 3 bases; unmatched junction nucleotides: 10. The germline CDR1 and CDR2 sequences are SEHNR and FQNEAQ (reference sequence). DNA of the CDR3: TGTGCCAGCAGCTTAATAAGGGTGGGACAGAGCTACGAGCAGTACTTC. This gives the protein CASSLIRVGQSYEQYF.

The gene calls are TRBV18 and TRBJ1-2; tentative D call: TRBD1 (6 bases). The CDR3 is 14 amino acids. Germline loops: CDR1 KGHSH, CDR2 LQKENI. V lost 3 bases and J lost 14, with 22 bases in between. The CDR3 coding sequence is TGTGCCAGCTCACCTTCGCCAGACAGGATCCATATTACCTTC. It encodes CASSPSPDRIHITF.

The genes are TRBV21-1 and TRBJ1-5; no DNA check was done on the table's D call, TRBD1. TRBV21-1 is marked as a pseudogene. The CDR3 runs 19 residues. CDR3 DNA sequence: TGTGCCAGCAGCAAAGCGCCATCGTCTGACATTTATAGCAATCAGCCCCAGCATTTT. Translating it yields CASSKAPSSDIYSNQPQHF.

The CDR3 sequence is CASSFWGGQPGEQPQHF. In DNA form, the CDR3 reads TGTGCCAGTAGTTTTTGGGGGGGCCAACCGGGAGAACAGCCCCAGCATTTT. This chain links TRBV19 with TRBJ1-5; a weak D match, TRBD1 (6 bases). The CDR3 runs to 17 residues. Trimming left V 5 bases short and J 7 bases short, with 24 bases between. CDR1 and CDR2 (germline): LNHDA, SQIVND (reference sequence).

The rearrangement uses TRBV7-9 and TRBJ2-1; a weak D match, TRBD2 (5 bases). V dropped 1 base and J dropped 0 bases, with 16 bases sitting between them. This CDR3 is 18 amino acids long. Germline values: CDR1 SEHNR, CDR2 FQNEAQ (reference sequence). The CDR3 DNA is TGTGCCAGCAGCTTAGTGGACTCCCCCTTGAGCTCCTACAATGAGCAGTTCTTC. Residues: CASSLVDSPLSSYNEQFF.

The chain links TRBV5-1 to TRBJ1-6; the D gene is possibly TRBD1 (5 bases). V was shortened by 4 bases and J by 5 bases, with 19 bases between the two germline ends. The CDR3 has 17 amino acids. Looked up from germline, CDR1 is SGHRS and CDR2 is YFSETQ. The CDR3 nucleotides read TGCGCCAGCAGCCCTGTTGGGGCCAGGGCCAATAATTCACCCCTCCACTTT. Translated: CASSPVGARANNSPLHF.

The V gene is TRBV19, the J gene TRBJ1-2, with D tentatively TRBD1 (6 bases). The V end was cut by 0 bases, the J end by 4 bases, with 12 bases between. The germline V gene encodes CDR1 LNHDA and CDR2 SQIVND (reference sequence). The length of the CDR3 is 15 residues. The CDR3 bases are TGTGCCAGTAGTATAGAAGACAGGCCCTCCTATGGCTACACCTTC. It specifies CASSIEDRPSYGYTF.

The sample holds one count of this clone. This rearrangement joins TRBV4-2 to TRBJ2-7, with 9 bases fitting TRBD1. Germline V gene data show CDR1 as LGHNA and CDR2 as YNFKEQ. CDR3 length: 15 amino acids. V trimming: 4 bases; J trimming: 4 bases; junction bases outside the gene matches: 8. The CDR3 sequence is CASSREQGAGYEQYF. The CDR3 coding sequence is TGTGCCAGCAGCCGAGAACAGGGGGCAGGTTACGAGCAGTACTTC.